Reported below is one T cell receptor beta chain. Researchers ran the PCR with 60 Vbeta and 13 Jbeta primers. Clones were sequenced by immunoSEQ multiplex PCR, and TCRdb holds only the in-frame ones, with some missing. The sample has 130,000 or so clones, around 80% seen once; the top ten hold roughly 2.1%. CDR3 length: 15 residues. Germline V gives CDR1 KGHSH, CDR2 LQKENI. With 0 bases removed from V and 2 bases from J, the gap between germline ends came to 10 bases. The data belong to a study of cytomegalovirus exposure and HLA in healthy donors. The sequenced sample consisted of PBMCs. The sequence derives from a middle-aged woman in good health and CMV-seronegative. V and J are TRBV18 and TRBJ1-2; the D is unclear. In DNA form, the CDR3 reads TGTGCCAGCTCACCACCGGCGGGTTCGAACTATGGCTACACCTTC. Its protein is CASSPPAGSNYGYTF.